The 9 T cell receptor beta chains below come from one sample, sequenced in a study of cytomegalovirus exposure and HLA in healthy donors. Libraries were prepared by immunoSEQ multiplex PCR; TCRdb keeps only in-frame clonotypes and omits some of them. The sample consists of roughly 120,000 clones, 88% of them appearing once. Sequencing input: PBMCs. The receptors were sampled from a woman aged 18-29 years in good health and CMV-seronegative.

V is TRBV6-5 and J is TRBJ1-3, with unresolved D. Deletions cut 6 bases from V and 0 bases from J, with 12 bases between. CDR1 is MNHEY, CDR2 SVGAGI, per germline. The CDR3 has 15 residues. The CDR3 region has the DNA TGTGCCAGCAGCGCCGGACGGGGCTCTGGAAACACCATATATTTT. Its translation is CASSAGRGSGNTIYF.

The rearrangement links TRBV5-1 to TRBJ1-2; 8 bases are a match to TRBD1. Trimming cost V 3 bases and J 6 bases; bases outside gene matches: 10. This CDR3 region has 15 residues. Germline CDR1 is SGHRS and CDR2 is YFSETQ. The CDR3 sequence is CASSSDRGRLNGYTF. CDR3 nucleotide sequence: TGCGCCAGCAGCTCCGACAGGGGTCGGCTGAATGGCTACACCTTC.

This clone was detected once. The rearrangement links TRBV13 to TRBJ1-3; 7 bases map to TRBD1. V was clipped by 5 bases and J by 0 bases; unmatched bases: 7. The V gene's germline CDR1 is PRHDT and CDR2 FYEKMQ (reference sequence). The CDR3 extends over 16 amino acids. CDR3 sequence: CASSLRTGYSGNTIYF. CDR3 nucleotides: TGTGCCAGCAGCCTAAGGACAGGATACTCTGGAAACACCATATATTTT.

The genes are TRBV27 and TRBJ2-7, with TRBD2 matching 8 bases. The CDR3 is 14 amino acids. Germline V gene data show CDR1 as MNHEY and CDR2 as SMNVEV (reference sequence). V dropped 8 bases and J dropped 4; count of bases not matched to a gene: 10. CDR3: CASSGGEISYEQYF. CDR3 DNA sequence: TGTGCCAGCTCCGGGGGGGAAATTTCTTACGAGCAGTACTTC.

The rearrangement joins TRBV4-3 to TRBJ2-1; 11 bases map to TRBD2. CDR3 length: 16 amino acids. In germline, CDR1 is LGHNA, CDR2 YSLEER. The junction had 0 bases not matched to a gene; V was cut back by 0 bases and J by 2 bases. In nucleotides, the CDR3 is TGCGCCAGCAGCCAAGAGGGACTAGCGGCCTACAATGAGCAGTTCTTC. Translation gives CASSQEGLAAYNEQFF.

The CDR3 protein is CASSPQGGQGANYGYTF. The CDR3 coding sequence is TGCGCCAGCAGCCCGCAGGGGGGACAGGGGGCTAACTATGGCTACACCTTC. The V gene is TRBV5-1, the J gene TRBJ1-2, with 11 positions matching TRBD1. The ends lost 4 bases at V and 0 bases at J; junction bases unmatched: 8. The V gene's germline CDR1 is SGHRS and CDR2 YFSETQ. This CDR3 contains 17 residues.

This clone showed up just once. J is TRBJ1-4 and V is TRBV5-1, with no clear D. CDR3 length: 13 residues. In germline, CDR1 is SGHRS, CDR2 YFSETQ. Trimming cost V 8 bases and J 6 bases, with 14 bases left between them. The CDR3 DNA reads as TGCGCCAGTTCGGGAGGAGGTGATGAAAAACTGTTTTTT. Translating gives CASSGGGDEKLFF.

The J gene is TRBJ2-3, the V gene TRBV30, with D possibly TRBD1 on 5 matching bases. CDR3 length equals 13 residues. Per germline, CDR1 GTSNPN and CDR2 SVGIG (reference sequence). The V end lost 3 bases, the J end lost 2 bases, and 9 bases lay between the germline ends. The DNA of the CDR3 is TGTGCCTGGAGCGAAGGGGTCACAGATACGCAGTATTTT. Encoded protein: CAWSEGVTDTQYF.

The chain is built from TRBV5-4 and TRBJ1-1; the D gene is possibly TRBD1 (6 bases). This CDR3 has 12 amino acids. CDR1 is SGHNT and CDR2 is YYREEE in the germline V gene (reference sequence). Trimming took 7 bases from V and 3 from J, leaving 10 bases between them. The CDR3 nucleotides are TGTGCCAGCGCCGGGGGGCACACTGAAGCTTTCTTT. Translated, it gives CASAGGHTEAFF.